These 17 T cell receptor beta chains were all obtained from the same sample, sequenced in a study of T cell responses to AZD1222 COVID-19 vaccine (dated by TCRdb to the early 2020s). The label giving this sample's time point can be read as: baseline before first vaccination. Libraries were constructed by the immunoSEQ multiplex PCR assay. Drawn from immuneACCESS, this table holds only the in-frame rearrangements with V and J called that TCRdb kept. Clones are partly lost; checked studies trace under half to an unresolved V gene and leave the rest unexplained. Counted in this sample were about 97,000 clones; roughly 88% of them appeared once. The ten largest make up 2.5% to 3.5% of the sample. The sequenced sample was peripheral blood, obtained on day 0 of AZD1222 vaccination. Receptors originate from an adult in good health.

CDR3 DNA sequence: TGTGCCAGCAGCGTGGGGGGAAAGTCGGGGCGGGCCGAGCAGTACTTC. Translating gives CASSVGGKSGRAEQYF. The chain has TRBV9 and TRBJ2-7; D perhaps matches TRBD2 (6 bases). The germline V gene encodes CDR1 SGDLS and CDR2 YYNGEE. Trimming removed 2 bases from V and 6 bases from J, with 21 bases in between. The CDR3 length is 16 residues. The whole variable domain, filled in from reference TRBV9 and TRBJ2-7, reads DSGVTQTPKHLITATGQRVTLRCSPRSGDLSVYWYQQSLDQGLQFLIQYYNGEERAKGNILERFSAQQFPDLHSELNLSSLELGDSALYFCASSVGGKSGRAEQYFGPGTRLTVT.

The V call is TRBV7-9, the J call TRBJ1-3; D remains unclear. Trimming took 5 bases from V and 0 from J, leaving 20 bases between them. The CDR3 runs 18 residues. The germline gives CDR1 SEHNR, CDR2 FQNEAQ (reference sequence). In nucleotides, the CDR3 is TGTGCCAGCAGCCCAATACGATGGACGTCCTACTCTGGAAACACCATATATTTT. Translation gives CASSPIRWTSYSGNTIYF.

CDR3 nucleotide sequence: TGTGCCTGGAGTGGGGGACCGCTACTAAATTCACCCCTCCACTTT. Amino acids: CAWSGGPLLNSPLHF. V gene TRBV30 combines with J gene TRBJ1-6; maybe TRBD1 (5 bases). Trimming took off 1 base at V and 7 bases at J, with 14 bases between the two ends. Germline assignment: CDR1 GTSNPN and CDR2 SVGIG (reference sequence). The CDR3 consists of 15 residues.

The V and J genes are TRBV9 and TRBJ1-6, with 12 bases lining up with TRBD1. Losses at the gene ends were 0 bases for V and 7 bases for J; bases not matched to a gene: 8. The CDR3 is 18 amino acids. CDR1 SGDLS and CDR2 YYNGEE come from the germline V gene. CDR3 in amino acids: CASSVGRGGTGGNSPLHF. The CDR3 nucleotides are TGTGCCAGCAGCGTAGGGCGTGGGGGGACAGGGGGCAATTCACCCCTCCACTTT.

The chain carries TRBV10-2 and TRBJ1-1; D might be TRBD1 (5 bases). V was shortened by 4 bases and J by 9 bases, with 6 bases between the two germline ends. The CDR3 has 10 residues. Germline loops: CDR1 WSHSY, CDR2 SAAADI. This chain's CDR3 is CASSGQKAFF. The CDR3 DNA sequence: TGCGCCAGCAGTGGACAGAAAGCTTTCTTT.

The CDR3 loop reads CASSETSGPSYEQYF. The CDR3 nucleotides are TGCGCCAGCAGTGAGACCTCAGGTCCCTCCTACGAGCAGTACTTC. The rearrangement links TRBV10-1 to TRBJ2-7; D ambiguous. The ends were cut back, 2 bases at V and 0 bases at J, with 11 bases in the middle. Looked up from germline, CDR1 is WNHNN and CDR2 is SYGVQD (reference sequence). The CDR3 consists of 15 residues.

V usage is TRBV19 and J usage is TRBJ1-5, with TRBD1 matching over 8 bases. Losses at the gene ends were 4 bases for V and 6 bases for J; bases not matched to a gene: 5. Looked up from germline, CDR1 is LNHDA and CDR2 is SQIVND (reference sequence). The CDR3 runs to 14 residues. The CDR3 DNA follows: TGTGCCAGTAGTACGACAGGGGAGGGTCAGCCCCAGCATTTT. Protein: CASSTTGEGQPQHF.

This clone was seen a handful of times. This chain joins TRBV6-6 and TRBJ1-1, with D unclear. The germline V and J ends were trimmed by 2 bases and 4 bases, with 11 bases remaining between them. CDR1 is MNHNY and CDR2 is SVGAGI in the germline V gene (reference sequence). The length of the CDR3 is 14 residues. Here the CDR3 DNA reads TGTGCCAGCAGTTACGGTGCGGCAGGCACTGAAGCTTTCTTT. It codes for CASSYGAAGTEAFF.

CDR3 sequence (DNA): TGTGCCACCAGTGATGGGTACAGCAATCAGCCCCAGCATTTT. As protein: CATSDGYSNQPQHF. The chain links TRBV24-1 to TRBJ1-5; D not resolved. Looked up from germline, CDR1 is KGHDR and CDR2 is SFDVKD. The CDR3 is made up of 14 amino acids. V gave up 3 bases and J gave up 1 base, with 6 bases separating them.

The V call is TRBV7-8, the J call TRBJ2-7, with a possible D match to TRBD1 (6 bases). Between the trimmed V and J ends, which lost 4 bases and 4 bases, there was a span of 11 bases. The CDR3 is 13 residues long. Germline CDR1 SGHVS, CDR2 FQNEAQ. CDR3 region: CASSSEQGYEQYF. CDR3 DNA: TGTGCCAGCAGCTCCGAACAGGGATACGAGCAGTACTTC.

The V gene is TRBV7-2, the J gene TRBJ1-6; 7 bases align to TRBD1. V lost 4 bases to trimming and J lost 7 bases; unmatched junction nucleotides: 10. This CDR3 spans 16 amino acids. Looked up from germline, CDR1 is SGHTA and CDR2 is FQGNSA. CDR3 nucleotide sequence: TGTGCCAGCAGCTCCGCGCAGGGGGTTAGAAATTCACCCCTCCACTTT. It encodes CASSSAQGVRNSPLHF.

Only a few counts were recorded for this clone. The chain recombines TRBV27 with TRBJ2-2; no clear D gene. This CDR3 has 14 amino acids. Germline-derived CDR1 and CDR2 are MNHEY and SMNVEV (reference sequence). The V end was cut by 9 bases, the J end by 0 bases, with 11 bases between. CDR3 nucleotide sequence: TGTGCCAGGGCGAGAAACGCGAACACCGGGGAGCTGTTTTTT. Its translation: CARARNANTGELFF.

V and J are TRBV27 and TRBJ1-5, with D uncertain. Germline CDR1 reads MNHEY; CDR2 reads SMNVEV (reference sequence). V was clipped by 4 bases and J by 2 bases, with 9 bases between them. The CDR3 has 14 amino acids. The CDR3 DNA sequence: TGTGCCAGCAGTTCCCCGTGGGGCAATCAGCCCCAGCATTTT. This sequence encodes CASSSPWGNQPQHF.

The chain uses TRBV18 and TRBJ2-2; 7 bases fit TRBD2. Germline V CDR1 and CDR2: KGHSH, LQKENI. CDR3 length: 16 residues. After removal of 1 base from V and 0 bases from J, the junction contained 2 bases not matched to a gene. The CDR3 sequence is CASSPLAGANTGELFF. Written as DNA, the CDR3 is TGTGCCAGCTCACCACTAGCGGGTGCGAACACCGGGGAGCTGTTTTTT. Full variable domain (outside the CDR3, taken from reference TRBV18 and TRBJ2-2): NAGVMQNPRHLVRRRGQEARLRCSPMKGHSHVYWYRQLPEEGLKFMVYLQKENIIDESGMPKERFSAEFPKEGPSILRIQQVVRGDSAAYFCASSPLAGANTGELFFGEGSRLTVL.

The chain couples TRBV3-1 (or the pseudogene TRBV3-2) to TRBJ2-7, with a possible D match to TRBD2 (6 bases). This CDR3 comprises 15 residues. Trimming left V 0 bases short and J 6 bases short, with 15 bases between. CDR1 and CDR2 from the germline V gene are LGHDT and YNNKEL (reference sequence). The CDR3 protein is CASSQEIRGFGEQYF. CDR3 nucleotide sequence: TGTGCCAGCAGCCAAGAAATTCGGGGGTTTGGCGAGCAGTACTTC.

The rearrangement uses TRBV2 and TRBJ1-1; 7 bases align to TRBD1. After removal of 2 bases from V and 1 base from J, the junction contained 4 bases not matched to a gene. Germline V gives CDR1 SNHLY, CDR2 FYNNEI. The length of the CDR3 is 15 residues. CDR3 nucleotides: TGTGCCAGCAGTGAATACAGGGGCACGAACACTGAAGCTTTCTTT. Amino acid sequence: CASSEYRGTNTEAFF.

V and J are TRBV3-1 (or the pseudogene TRBV3-2) and TRBJ1-4; 11 bases align to TRBD1. Germline assignment: CDR1 LGHDT and CDR2 YNNKEL (reference sequence). The CDR3 spans 15 residues. The ends lost 6 bases at V and 4 bases at J; junction bases unmatched: 4. The CDR3 region has the DNA TGTGCCAGCAGACGTGGGACAGGGGGTAATGAAAAACTGTTTTTT. Its protein is CASRRGTGGNEKLFF.